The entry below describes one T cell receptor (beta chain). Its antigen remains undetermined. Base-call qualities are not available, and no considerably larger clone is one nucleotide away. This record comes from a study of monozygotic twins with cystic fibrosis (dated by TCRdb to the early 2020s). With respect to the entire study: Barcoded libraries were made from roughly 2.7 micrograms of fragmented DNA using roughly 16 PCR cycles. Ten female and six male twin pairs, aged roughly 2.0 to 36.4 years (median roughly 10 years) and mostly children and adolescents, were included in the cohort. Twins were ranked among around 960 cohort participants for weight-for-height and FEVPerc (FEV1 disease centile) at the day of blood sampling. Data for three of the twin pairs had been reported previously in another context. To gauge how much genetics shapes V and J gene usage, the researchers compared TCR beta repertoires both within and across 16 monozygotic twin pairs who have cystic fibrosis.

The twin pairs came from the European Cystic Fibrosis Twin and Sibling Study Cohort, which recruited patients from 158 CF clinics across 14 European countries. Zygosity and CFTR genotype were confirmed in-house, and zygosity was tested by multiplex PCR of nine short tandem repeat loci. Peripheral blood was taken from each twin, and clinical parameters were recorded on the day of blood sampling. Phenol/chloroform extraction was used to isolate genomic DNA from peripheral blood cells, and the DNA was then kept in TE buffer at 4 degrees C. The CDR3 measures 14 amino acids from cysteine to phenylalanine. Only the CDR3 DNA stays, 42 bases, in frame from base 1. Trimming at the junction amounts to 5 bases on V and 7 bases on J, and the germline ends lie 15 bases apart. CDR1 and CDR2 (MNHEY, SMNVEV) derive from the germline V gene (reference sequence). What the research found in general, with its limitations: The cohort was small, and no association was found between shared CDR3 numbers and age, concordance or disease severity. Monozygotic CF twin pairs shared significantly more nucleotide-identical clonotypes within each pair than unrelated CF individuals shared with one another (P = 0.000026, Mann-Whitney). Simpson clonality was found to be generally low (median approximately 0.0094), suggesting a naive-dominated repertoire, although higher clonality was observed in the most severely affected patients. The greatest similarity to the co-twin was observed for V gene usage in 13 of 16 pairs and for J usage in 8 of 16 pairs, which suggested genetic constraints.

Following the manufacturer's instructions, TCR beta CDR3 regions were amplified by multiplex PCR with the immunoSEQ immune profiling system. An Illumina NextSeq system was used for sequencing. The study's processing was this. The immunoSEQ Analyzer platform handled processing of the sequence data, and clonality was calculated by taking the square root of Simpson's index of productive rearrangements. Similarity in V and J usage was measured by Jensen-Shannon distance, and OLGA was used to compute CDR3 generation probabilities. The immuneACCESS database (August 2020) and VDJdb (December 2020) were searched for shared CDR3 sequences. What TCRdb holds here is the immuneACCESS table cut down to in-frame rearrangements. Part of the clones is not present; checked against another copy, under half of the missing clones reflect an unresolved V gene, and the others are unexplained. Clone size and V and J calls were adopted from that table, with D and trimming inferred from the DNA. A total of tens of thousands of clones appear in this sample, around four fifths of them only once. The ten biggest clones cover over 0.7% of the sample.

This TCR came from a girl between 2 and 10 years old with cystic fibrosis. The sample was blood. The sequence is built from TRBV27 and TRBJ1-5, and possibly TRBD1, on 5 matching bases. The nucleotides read TGTGCCAGCAGTATTAGGGGCAAGCGGCAGCCCCAGCATTTT. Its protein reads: CASSIRGKRQPQHF.